This TCR beta chain was obtained from a study of T cells expressing NK-cell markers. About this clonotype: Antigen unknown.

CDR1 is LNHNV, CDR2 YYDKDF, per germline (reference sequence). This CDR3 has 16 amino acids. General study results and limits: Among four donors, these clonotypes also ranked first in the CD3+CD56-NKG2C+ fraction.

Reanalyzing the 5' RACE reads, TCRdb keeps one entry per CDR3 protein, without DNA. The sample has over 350,000 distinct CDR3 sequences. The chain recombines TRBV15 with TRBJ2-1; TCRdb proposes TRBD2, but this gene call is untestable without DNA. Sequencing was done on a sample of blood T cells: a sorted CD56 or NKG2C T cell subset, CD4+ or CD8+ T cells, or bulk PBMC T cells (not recorded which). The clonotype comes from a woman between 50 and 59 years old in good health. The CDR3 reads CATSRDLAGGGNEQFF.